This T cell receptor (beta chain) comes out of a study of shared clonotypes between healthy human individuals. Background on the study: In total, the donors were a couple of women and three men aged 18 to 49. Study-wide findings and caveats: Some naive CD4 clonotypes, 4.5% to 5.5%, turned up in common across a few donors.

Per the original methods: There were no quality scores in the junction-only immunoSEQ sequences, so filtering differed. The assay was immunoSEQ multiplex PCR, and TCRdb's table has in-frame clones only and misses some. That table supplies the V and J calls and clone size; D and trimming were determined from the DNA. The profile shows over 2 million clones, about 95% of them singletons. Of note for this clone: The antigen is not known. Different DNA sequences within this sample yield the same CDR3.

It was CD45RO-negative cells, positively selected for CCR7, that made up naive CD8 cells, with terminally differentiated effector memory CD45RA+ cells excluded. Donors included only healthy HIV-negative adults lacking recent acute infections or vaccinations. V was trimmed by 4 bases and J by 4 bases, leaving 11 bases between them. The germline V gene has CDR1 MNHEY and CDR2 SMNVEV (reference sequence). The CDR3 is made up of 13 amino acids. This receptor was obtained from a man younger than 35 in good health. V usage is TRBV27 and J usage is TRBJ2-7; D is perhaps TRBD2 (6 bases). What was sequenced was naive CD8+ T cells sorted from blood. The CDR3 DNA follows: TGTGCCAGCAGTTCCGGGGGAGGATACGAGCAGTACTTC. Its protein is CASSSGGGYEQYF.